Below, one TCR beta chain is given with its context. As for treatment: oral pan-JAK inhibitor, 5-10 mg twice daily. This sample is drawn from a study of CD8+ T cells in alopecia areata. Sequencing used cDNA as its template, made by extracting RNA and reverse transcribing it. The protocol was immunoSEQ multiplex PCR, while the TCRdb copy is restricted to in-frame clones and leaves out a portion. The table shows more than 200,000 clones, with approximately 45% occurring only once. Germline CDR1 reads MNHEY; CDR2 reads SVGAGI. The V gene lost 2 bases and the J gene lost 1 base, with 7 bases spanning the gap. The length of the CDR3 is 14 residues.

The origin of this receptor is a human donor with alopecia areata. The sequencing here drew on CD4+ T cells sorted from blood, taken around week 37, from a patient treated with tofacitinib. The genes are TRBV6-5 and TRBJ2-3, with D maybe TRBD1 (5 bases). CDR3 coding DNA: TGTGCCAGCAGTTACCAGGGCGGCACAGATACGCAGTATTTT. Its translation: CASSYQGGTDTQYF.